Presented here are 25 T cell receptor beta chains from one specimen sequenced in a study of blood T cell repertoires in COVID-19. Profiled with immunoSEQ multiplex PCR; TCRdb holds only in-frame clones, not every one. The table records over 200,000 clones, about 83% of them present only once. Source material: peripheral blood. The receptors come from a young woman with COVID-19, enrolled during active disease.

The V and J genes are TRBV10-1 and TRBJ2-1; tentative D call: TRBD2 (6 bases). The CDR3 totals 17 residues. Trimming removed 0 bases from V and 6 bases from J, with 18 bases in between. CDR1 WNHNN and CDR2 SYGVQD come from the germline V gene (reference sequence). The CDR3 coding sequence is TGCGCCAGCAGTGAGTCGAACCTTGGAGGGCGAGGCAATGAGCAGTTCTTC. This sequence encodes CASSESNLGGRGNEQFF.

The rearrangement links TRBV6-2 or TRBV6-3 to TRBJ2-5; 10 bases line up with TRBD2. Germline values: CDR1 MNHEY, CDR2 SVGEGT. J gave up 4 bases and V 0 bases, and 2 bases lay outside the gene matches. The CDR3 is made up of 15 amino acids. CDR3 amino acids: CASSYSTSGTETQYF. For the CDR3, the DNA is TGTGCCAGCAGTTACTCCACTAGCGGGACAGAGACCCAGTACTTC.

The chain uses TRBV5-1 and TRBJ2-3, with TRBD2 matching over 8 bases. CDR1 is SGHRS and CDR2 is YFSETQ in the germline V gene. CDR3 length: 15 amino acids. The V and J ends lost 0 bases and 4 bases, in that order; junction bases with no gene match: 4. CDR3 DNA: TGCGCCAGCAGCTTGGCGCTGGGACTAGCAGATACGCAGTATTTT. Translated: CASSLALGLADTQYF.

This chain connects TRBV10-3 to TRBJ2-2, with 8 bases that match TRBD1. V lost 5 bases to trimming and J lost 2 bases; unmatched junction nucleotides: 4. The germline gives CDR1 ENHRY, CDR2 SYGVKD. The CDR3 consists of 15 residues. CDR3 residues: CAISPGQGNTGELFF. The CDR3 region has the DNA TGTGCCATCAGTCCCGGACAGGGTAACACCGGGGAGCTGTTTTTT.

Comment on this clone: Distinct nucleotide sequences in the sample also encode this CDR3. The V gene is TRBV15, the J gene TRBJ2-7, with a tentative D call TRBD1 (5 bases). This CDR3 is 15 amino acids long. Germline V gene lookup returns CDR1 LNHNV and CDR2 YYDKDF (reference sequence). The germline V and J ends were trimmed by 0 bases and 0 bases, with 9 bases remaining between them. CDR3 amino acids: CATSRDLTDSYEQYF. The CDR3 coding sequence is TGTGCCACCAGCAGAGATCTGACAGACTCCTACGAGCAGTACTTC.

To note about this clone: This is likely a read error, given that the CDR3 carries no conserved phenylalanine or tryptophan at its end. It is unclear where the CDR3 begins or ends on the DNA, so no DNA is shown, and the CDR3 is as TCRdb lists it. The chain carries TRBV7-2 and TRBJ2-3; the DNA was not used to check the table's D call, TRBD2. The germline gives CDR1 SGHTA, CDR2 FQGNSA. The CDR3 is 8 residues long, ends included. The CDR3 protein is CASSSRVG.

The chain couples TRBV7-6 to TRBJ1-2; TRBD1 is a possible D gene (6 bases). V was pared by 4 bases and J by 7 bases, with 13 bases between. This CDR3 contains 13 residues. Looked up from germline, CDR1 is SGHVS and CDR2 is FNYEAQ. Here the CDR3 reads CASSSGGLRGYTF. CDR3 nucleotide sequence: TGTGCCAGCAGCTCGGGGGGCCTGCGTGGCTACACCTTC.

The chain employs TRBV14 and TRBJ1-3; D may be TRBD1 (6 bases). Germline V gene data show CDR1 as SGHDN and CDR2 as FVKESK. The CDR3 contains 16 residues. V dropped 4 bases and J dropped 0 bases, with 13 bases sitting between them. CDR3 DNA: TGTGCCAGCAGCCGGACAGTGGGAGACTCTGGAAACACCATATATTTT. Translating it yields CASSRTVGDSGNTIYF.

CDR3 sequence reads: CASSSTTGYEQYF. CDR3 nucleotide sequence: TGTGCCAGCAGCTCGACGACGGGATACGAGCAGTACTTC. The chain recombines TRBV28 with TRBJ2-7, with D maybe TRBD2 (5 bases). Germline V gives CDR1 MDHEN, CDR2 SYDVKM. The CDR3 runs to 13 residues. Trimming took off 6 bases at V and 4 bases at J, with 13 bases between the two ends.

This clone was seen more than once but under ten times. CDR3 sequence (DNA): TGTGCCGGCACTAGCGGGATCAACACCGGGGAGCTGTTTTTT. This sequence encodes CAGTSGINTGELFF. The chain recombines TRBV6-5 with TRBJ2-2, with TRBD2 matching over 10 bases. This CDR3 has 14 amino acids. The ends lost 11 bases at V and 2 bases at J; junction bases unmatched: 5. The germline V gene has CDR1 MNHEY and CDR2 SVGAGI.

CDR3 sequence: CASSLGAGSPTDTQYF. CDR3 DNA: TGTGCCAGCAGCTTAGGAGCGGGATCCCCCACAGATACGCAGTATTTT. V usage is TRBV11-3 and J usage is TRBJ2-3; TRBD2 aligns across 7 bases. From germline, CDR1 is SGHNT and CDR2 YENEEA. This CDR3 has 16 amino acids. The V segment lost 1 base and the J segment 2 bases; nucleotides outside the gene matches: 6.

The chain is built from TRBV9 and TRBJ2-2; a weak D match, TRBD2 (6 bases). CDR1 SGDLS and CDR2 YYNGEE come from the germline V gene. The CDR3 has 16 residues. The germline V and J ends were trimmed by 0 bases and 1 base, with 10 bases remaining between them. The CDR3 is CASSVDTGLNTGELFF. CDR3 nucleotides: TGTGCCAGCAGCGTAGATACGGGACTGAACACCGGGGAGCTGTTTTTT.

This clone was seen only a few times. J is TRBJ2-3 and V is TRBV28, with 8 bases lining up with TRBD2. The J segment lost 6 bases and the V segment lost 4 bases, leaving 9 bases of the junction unmatched. CDR1 and CDR2 (germline): MDHEN, SYDVKM. CDR3 size: 15 residues. This CDR3 is CASSSPTAGDDTQYF. The CDR3 DNA follows: TGTGCCAGCAGTTCCCCCACAGCGGGAGACGATACGCAGTATTTT.

Regarding this clone: The sample contains more than one DNA sequence encoding this CDR3. The chain joins TRBV2 to TRBJ1-1, with D possibly being TRBD1 (6 bases). Germline V gene sequence: CDR1 SNHLY, CDR2 FYNNEI. The ends were cut back, 6 bases at V and 1 base at J, with 9 bases in the middle. The length of the CDR3 is 13 residues. CDR3 sequence (DNA): TGTGCCAGCAGCGGGGGGGCGAACACTGAAGCTTTCTTT. Its translation: CASSGGANTEAFF. Full variable domain (missing parts from reference TRBV2 and TRBJ1-1): EPEVTQTPSHQVTQMGQEVILRCVPISNHLYFYWYRQILGQKVEFLVSFYNNEISEKSEIFDDQFSVERPDGSNFTLKIRSTKLEDSAMYFCASSGGANTEAFFGQGTRLTVV.

This clone has a handful of counts. The V and J genes are TRBV6-5 and TRBJ1-4, with D possibly matching TRBD1 (5 bases). The CDR3 consists of 15 residues. Deletions cut 6 bases from V and 1 base from J, with 12 bases between. The germline V gene encodes CDR1 MNHEY and CDR2 SVGAGI. The CDR3 sequence is CASSRGGGTNEKLFF. DNA for the CDR3: TGTGCCAGCAGCCGAGGCGGGGGAACTAATGAAAAACTGTTTTTT.

This chain links TRBV5-4 with TRBJ1-2; TRBD1 aligns across 8 bases. V trimming: 2 bases; J trimming: 3 bases; junction bases outside the gene matches: 6. The CDR3 is made up of 15 amino acids. The germline CDR1 and CDR2 sequences are SGHNT and YYREEE (reference sequence). The CDR3 nucleotides read TGTGCCAGCAGCTTAGACGCGACAGGGGACTATGGCTACACCTTC. It specifies CASSLDATGDYGYTF. The whole variable domain, remainder taken from reference TRBV5-4 and TRBJ1-2, is ETGVTQSPTHLIKTRGQQVTLRCSSQSGHNTVSWYQQALGQGPQFIFQYYREEENGRGNFPPRFSGLQFPNYSSELNVNALELDDSALYLCASSLDATGDYGYTFGSGTRLTVV.

The CDR3 reads CARSLTRANANTGELFF. The CDR3 DNA follows: TGTGCCAGAAGCTTGACCAGGGCGAACGCGAACACCGGGGAGCTGTTTTTT. V is TRBV5-3 and J is TRBJ2-2; D possibly corresponds to TRBD1 (5 bases). TRBV5-3 is an open reading frame whose function is uncertain. This CDR3 has 17 amino acids. Trimming left V 1 base short and J 0 bases short, with 13 bases between.

This clone came up a few times. V and J are TRBV18 and TRBJ2-7; TRBD1 agrees at 7 bases. The germline V gene encodes CDR1 KGHSH and CDR2 LQKENI. The CDR3 sequence is 16 residues long. The V segment lost 5 bases and the J segment 0 bases; nucleotides outside the gene matches: 10. CDR3 in amino acids: CASSLQGTLPSYEQYF. The CDR3 bases are TGTGCCAGCTCATTACAGGGGACCCTACCCTCCTACGAGCAGTACTTC.

The V call is TRBV30, the J call TRBJ1-6; TRBD1 might be the D (5 bases). CDR3 length equals 15 residues. Germline V gene lookup returns CDR1 GTSNPN and CDR2 SVGIG (reference sequence). The germline V and J ends were trimmed by 3 bases and 5 bases, with 14 bases remaining between them. The CDR3 reads CAWRSGNFHNSPLHF. The CDR3 DNA reads TGTGCCTGGAGGTCAGGGAATTTCCATAATTCACCCCTCCACTTT.

This chain links TRBV5-6 with TRBJ1-2; D unclear. The CDR3 length is 14 residues. Trimming took 0 bases from V and 2 from J, leaving 8 bases between them. Germline V lookup: CDR1 SGHDT, CDR2 YYEEEE. Here the CDR3 DNA reads TGTGCCAGCAGCTTGGCAACGGGGAACTATGGCTACACCTTC. Translation gives CASSLATGNYGYTF.

The chain combines TRBV4-1 with TRBJ2-3, with TRBD1 as a possible D gene (6 bases). The CDR3 consists of 17 residues. From germline, CDR1 is MGHRA and CDR2 YSYEKL. Trimming cost V 3 bases and J 2 bases, with 18 bases left between them. This CDR3 is CASSHSELRGNTDTQYF. CDR3 sequence (DNA): TGCGCCAGCAGCCACTCTGAGCTCAGGGGAAACACAGATACGCAGTATTTT.

J is TRBJ2-2 and V is TRBV5-1; D not certain. V was cut by 1 base and J by 1 base, with 5 bases left in between. Germline CDR1 reads SGHRS; CDR2 reads YFSETQ. The CDR3 covers 14 residues. CDR3 sequence reads: CASSLLGNTGELFF. CDR3 nucleotide sequence: TGCGCCAGCAGCTTGCTAGGGAACACCGGGGAGCTGTTTTTT.

This chain connects TRBV9 to TRBJ2-5; the match to TRBD1 covers 7 bases. The length of the CDR3 is 14 residues. Germline CDR1 is SGDLS and CDR2 is YYNGEE. Trimming cost V 3 bases and J 1 base; bases outside gene matches: 3. The CDR3 region has the DNA TGTGCCAGCAGCGGAGGGACAGTCCAAGAGACCCAGTACTTC. Translating gives CASSGGTVQETQYF.

This chain joins TRBV5-4 and TRBJ1-3, with TRBD1 matching 10 bases. Germline V lookup: CDR1 SGHNT, CDR2 YYREEE (reference sequence). The length of the CDR3 is 15 residues. V gave up 4 bases and J gave up 7 bases; unmatched junction bases: 8. CDR3 in DNA: TGTGCCAGCAGCCAGGGGACAGGGGAAGGGAACACCATATATTTT. Translated, it gives CASSQGTGEGNTIYF. The full variable domain, completed using reference TRBV5-4 and TRBJ1-3, is ETGVTQSPTHLIKTRGQQVTLRCSSQSGHNTVSWYQQALGQGPQFIFQYYREEENGRGNFPPRFSGLQFPNYSSELNVNALELDDSALYLCASSQGTGEGNTIYFGEGSWLTVV.

Here the CDR3 reads CASRKRGGAGETQYF. For the CDR3, the DNA is TGTGCCAGCAGGAAACGCGGGGGGGCCGGGGAGACCCAGTACTTC. The chain joins TRBV13 to TRBJ2-5; 9 nucleotides agree with TRBD2. The CDR3 covers 15 residues. CDR1 is PRHDT, CDR2 FYEKMQ, per germline (reference sequence). The V segment lost 6 bases and the J segment 5 bases; nucleotides outside the gene matches: 10.